This is a list of T cell receptor beta chains from one sample in a study of tumor-infiltrating lymphocytes in localized non-small cell lung cancer. Produced via immunoSEQ multiplex PCR; TCRdb's table is partial and in-frame only. The table lists about 4,800 clones, roughly 95% of them singletons, with more than 3% in the top ten. The sequenced sample consisted of uninvolved lung tissue not adjacent to the tumor. These receptors all stem from a human donor with non-small cell lung cancer. The CDR3 runs from the conserved cysteine through the conserved F or W. A D gene is named only where the DNA matches it firmly. Some rows have no size entry. The others give once, few or many, or a class for an expanded clone.

D gene,J gene,CDR3 length,clone size,V gene,CDR3 protein,CDR3 DNA
NA,TRBJ1-1,13,NA,TRBV29-1,CSVGETGGTEAFF,TGCAGCGTTGGGGAGACAGGCGGAACTGAAGCTTTCTTT
TRBD1,TRBJ1-1,15,NA,TRBV11-2,CASSFAGGGSTEAFF,TGTGCCAGCAGCTTTGCAGGGGGCGGTTCGACTGAAGCTTTCTTT
NA,TRBJ1-5,16,NA,TRBV28,CASSPLRGLSNQPQHF,TGTGCCAGCAGTCCCCTTCGGGGCCTTAGCAATCAGCCCCAGCATTTT
TRBD1,TRBJ2-1,16,NA,TRBV5-1,CASIFGAGGAYNEQFF,TGCGCCAGCATCTTTGGTGCAGGGGGCGCCTACAATGAGCAGTTCTTC
TRBD1,TRBJ1-5,15,NA,TRBV5-1,CASSLEGGRFRPQHF,TGCGCCAGCAGCTTGGAAGGGGGCCGATTTCGGCCCCAGCATTTT
NA,TRBJ2-3,15,NA,TRBV5-5,CASSFLAEGTDTQYF,TGTGCCAGCAGCTTTCTGGCGGAAGGCACAGATACGCAGTATTTT
NA,TRBJ2-6,15,NA,TRBV29-1,CSVGVTISGANVLTF,TGCAGCGTGGGGGTAACTATCTCTGGAGCCAACGTCCTGACTTTC
TRBD2,TRBJ2-1,15,NA,TRBV7-2,CASSSSGATYNEQFF,TGTGCCAGCAGCTCCAGCGGGGCGACCTACAATGAGCAGTTCTTC
TRBD2,TRBJ2-1,15,NA,TRBV6-5,CASSYHTSGSYEQFF,TGTGCCAGCAGTTACCATACTAGCGGGAGTTATGAGCAGTTCTTC
NA,TRBJ1-4,12,NA,TRBV27,CASSAVNEKLFF,TGTGCCAGCAGTGCAGTCAATGAAAAACTGTTTTTT
TRBD1,TRBJ1-3,14,NA,TRBV5-1,CASSSQGAGNTIYF,TGCGCCAGCAGCTCACAGGGGGCTGGAAACACCATATATTTT
TRBD1,TRBJ2-7,13,once,TRBV27,CASSLWTGYEQYF,TGTGCCAGCAGTTTATGGACAGGCTACGAGCAGTACTTC
TRBD1,TRBJ2-1,16,NA,TRBV9,CASSVGGQGAYNEQFF,TGTGCCAGCAGCGTAGGCGGACAGGGGGCCTACAATGAGCAGTTCTTC
NA,TRBJ2-7,14,NA,TRBV2,CASSKEQGAYEQYF,TGTGCCAGCAGTAAGGAACAGGGCGCCTACGAGCAGTACTTC
NA,TRBJ2-7,15,NA,TRBV7-2,CASSANRDASYEQYF,TGTGCCAGCAGCGCGAACCGGGACGCATCCTACGAGCAGTACTTC
NA,TRBJ1-5,14,NA,TRBV2,CASRRDVDNQPQHF,TGTGCCAGCAGACGCGACGTGGACAATCAGCCCCAGCATTTT
NA,TRBJ1-1,13,NA,TRBV27,CASTEGQNTEAFF,TGTGCCAGCACTGAGGGACAGAACACTGAAGCTTTCTTT
TRBD1,TRBJ2-1,15,NA,TRBV6-5,CASRVQGTHYNEQFF,TGTGCCAGCAGGGTACAGGGGACGCATTACAATGAGCAGTTCTTC
NA,TRBJ2-7,15,once,TRBV30,CAWSVRPWSSYEQYF,TGTGCCTGGAGTGTACGACCTTGGTCGTCCTACGAGCAGTACTTC
NA,TRBJ2-2,16,NA,TRBV19,CASSIERGRDTGELFF,TGTGCCAGTAGTATAGAGAGGGGAAGGGACACCGGGGAGCTGTTTTTT
NA,TRBJ1-1,13,NA,TRBV6-5,CASSYEHRTEAFF,TGTGCCAGCAGTTACGAACATCGCACTGAAGCTTTCTTT
NA,TRBJ2-3,17,NA,TRBV5-6,CASSLLAGRTSTDTQYF,TGTGCCAGCAGCTTACTGGCAGGGCGAACTAGCACAGATACGCAGTATTTT
TRBD1,TRBJ2-5,17,once,TRBV11-2,CASSLAPTGGAGETQYF,TGTGCCAGCAGCTTAGCTCCTACAGGGGGCGCGGGAGAGACCCAGTACTTC
NA,TRBJ2-3,12,NA,TRBV11-2,CASSTSTDTQYF,TGTGCCAGCAGCACAAGCACAGATACGCAGTATTTT
NA,TRBJ1-3,16,NA,TRBV5-4,CASSWGSGATGNTIYF,TGTGCCAGCAGCTGGGGGTCCGGGGCTACTGGAAACACCATATATTTT
NA,TRBJ2-7,12,NA,TRBV5-5,CASSLPSSEQYF,TGTGCCAGCAGCTTGCCCAGCTCCGAGCAGTACTTC
NA,TRBJ2-1,14,NA,TRBV2,CAGKTSGLYNEQFF,TGTGCCGGGAAGACTAGTGGGTTATACAATGAGCAGTTCTTC
NA,TRBJ1-5,15,NA,TRBV29-1,CSAADGLLGNQPQHF,TGCAGCGCCGCGGACGGCCTTTTGGGCAATCAGCCCCAGCATTTT
TRBD1,TRBJ2-5,15,NA,TRBV29-1,CSVDVTGGARETQYF,TGCAGCGTTGACGTCACAGGGGGCGCGCGGGAGACCCAGTACTTC
NA,TRBJ1-2,14,NA,TRBV11-2,CASSPWTGNYGYTF,TGTGCCAGCAGCCCATGGACGGGTAACTATGGCTACACCTTC
NA,TRBJ1-1,14,NA,TRBV2,CASTLLPANTEAFF,TGTGCCAGCACACTCTTACCCGCTAACACTGAAGCTTTCTTT
NA,TRBJ2-4,15,NA,TRBV5-5,CASSLVEDLRNIQYF,TGTGCCAGCAGCTTGGTCGAGGACCTAAGAAACATTCAGTACTTC
TRBD1,TRBJ1-1,15,NA,TRBV6-5,CASRKTGGSNTEAFF,TGTGCCAGCAGAAAGACAGGGGGCTCGAACACTGAAGCTTTCTTT
TRBD1,TRBJ1-2,14,NA,TRBV19,CASSIFQGAGGYTF,TGTGCCAGTAGTATTTTCCAGGGGGCTGGTGGCTACACCTTC
NA,TRBJ2-2,11,NA,TRBV7-9,CASATWGELFF,TGTGCCAGCGCTACCTGGGGGGAGCTGTTTTTT
TRBD1,TRBJ2-5,14,NA,TRBV11-2,CASSPTTGVETQYF,TGTGCCAGCAGCCCAACGACAGGGGTAGAGACCCAGTACTTC
NA,TRBJ1-6,13,NA,TRBV7-2,CASSLQGRSPLHF,TGTGCCAGCAGCTTACAGGGGAGGTCACCCCTCCACTTT
NA,TRBJ2-6,15,NA,TRBV27,CASSLDSSGANVLTF,TGTGCCAGCAGTTTAGACAGCTCTGGGGCCAACGTCCTGACTTTC
NA,TRBJ1-2,13,NA,TRBV27,CASSLSHVYGYTF,TGTGCCAGCAGTTTAAGCCACGTCTATGGCTACACCTTC
NA,TRBJ2-7,13,NA,TRBV30,CAWRYWPTYEQYF,TGTGCCTGGAGATACTGGCCCACCTACGAGCAGTACTTC
TRBD2,TRBJ2-2,16,NA,TRBV10-3,CAISETSGANTGELFF,TGTGCCATCAGTGAGACTAGCGGGGCCAACACCGGGGAGCTGTTTTTT
NA,TRBJ1-2,12,NA,TRBV7-2,CASSRDQYGYTF,TGTGCCAGCAGCAGAGACCAGTACGGCTACACCTTC
NA,TRBJ1-5,13,NA,TRBV11-2,CASSLDPDQPQHF,TGTGCCAGCAGCTTAGATCCGGATCAGCCCCAGCATTTT
TRBD1,TRBJ2-7,14,NA,TRBV5-1,CASSPDRGRYEQYF,TGCGCCAGCAGCCCCGACAGGGGGCGTTACGAGCAGTACTTC
TRBD2,TRBJ2-1,15,once,TRBV29-1,CSVSRGGGADNEQFF,TGCAGCGTTTCCCGTGGCGGGGGGGCCGATAATGAGCAGTTCTTC
NA,TRBJ2-1,14,NA,TRBV6-1,CASSEVLGRNEQFF,TGTGCCAGCAGTGAAGTTCTGGGGCGCAATGAGCAGTTCTTC
NA,TRBJ2-7,14,once,TRBV7-2,CASSLGRSSYEQYF,TGTGCCAGCAGCTTGGGCAGAAGCTCCTACGAGCAGTACTTC
NA,TRBJ1-4,14,NA,TRBV5-1,CASSLQGASEKLFF,TGCGCCAGCAGCCTGCAGGGCGCCAGTGAAAAACTGTTTTTT